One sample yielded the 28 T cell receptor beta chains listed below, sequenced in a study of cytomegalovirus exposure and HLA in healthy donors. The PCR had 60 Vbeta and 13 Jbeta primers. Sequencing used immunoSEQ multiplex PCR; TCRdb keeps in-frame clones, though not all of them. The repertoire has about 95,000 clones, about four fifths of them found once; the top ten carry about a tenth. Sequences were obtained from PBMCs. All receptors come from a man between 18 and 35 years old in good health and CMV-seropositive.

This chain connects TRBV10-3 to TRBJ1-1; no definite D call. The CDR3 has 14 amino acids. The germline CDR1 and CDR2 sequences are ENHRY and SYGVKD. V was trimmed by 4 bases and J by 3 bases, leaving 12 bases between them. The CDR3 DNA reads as TGTGCCATCAGTGGAGGATGGAGGGACACTGAAGCTTTCTTT. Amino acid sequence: CAISGGWRDTEAFF.

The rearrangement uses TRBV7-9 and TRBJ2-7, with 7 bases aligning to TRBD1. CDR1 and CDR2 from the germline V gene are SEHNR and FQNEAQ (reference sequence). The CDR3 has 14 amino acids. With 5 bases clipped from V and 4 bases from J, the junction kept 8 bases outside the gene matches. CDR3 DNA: TGTGCCAGCAGCCCGGGACAGCGGCTTTACGAGCAGTACTTC. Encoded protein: CASSPGQRLYEQYF.

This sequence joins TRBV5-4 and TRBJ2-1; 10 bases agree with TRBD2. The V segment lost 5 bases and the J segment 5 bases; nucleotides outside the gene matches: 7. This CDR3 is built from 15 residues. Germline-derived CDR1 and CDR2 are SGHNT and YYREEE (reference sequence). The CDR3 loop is CASRRAGGFHNEQFF. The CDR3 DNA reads TGTGCCAGCAGACGAGCGGGGGGGTTCCACAATGAGCAGTTCTTC.

The CDR3 sequence: CASRGSGGNTIYF. The CDR3 region has the DNA TGTGCCAGCAGGGGTTCAGGAGGAAACACCATATATTTT. The genes are TRBV28 and TRBJ1-3; D remains unclear. The CDR3 spans 13 residues. Germline V lookup: CDR1 MDHEN, CDR2 SYDVKM. The V and J ends lost 6 bases and 4 bases respectively, with 10 bases between them.

The CDR3 loop reads CASSGGAGSGYEQFF. The CDR3, as DNA: TGTGCCAGCAGTGGAGGGGCAGGGAGTGGGTATGAGCAGTTCTTC. V and J are TRBV9 and TRBJ2-1; maybe TRBD2 (6 bases). Trimming pared 5 bases from V and 8 bases from J, leaving 20 bases between. The CDR3 has 15 residues. Germline assignment: CDR1 SGDLS and CDR2 YYNGEE.

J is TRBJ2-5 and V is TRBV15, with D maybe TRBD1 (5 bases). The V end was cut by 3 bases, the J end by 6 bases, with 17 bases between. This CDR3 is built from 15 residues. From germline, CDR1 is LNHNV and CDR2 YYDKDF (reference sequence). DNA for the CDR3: TGTGCCACCAGCAGCCCTCAAGGGGCGAGGCAGACCCAGTACTTC. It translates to CATSSPQGARQTQYF. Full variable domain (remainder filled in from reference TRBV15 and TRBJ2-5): DAMVIQNPRYQVTQFGKPVTLSCSQTLNHNVMYWYQQKSSQAPKLLFHYYDKDFNNEADTPDNFQSRRPNTSFCFLDIRSPGLGDTAMYLCATSSPQGARQTQYFGPGTRLLVL.

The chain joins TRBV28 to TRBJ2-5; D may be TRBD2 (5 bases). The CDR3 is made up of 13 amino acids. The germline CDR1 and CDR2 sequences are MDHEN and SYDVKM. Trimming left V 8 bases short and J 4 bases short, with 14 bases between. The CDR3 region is CASSVGGGETQYF. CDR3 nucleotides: TGTGCCAGCTCGGTTGGAGGAGGAGAGACCCAGTACTTC.

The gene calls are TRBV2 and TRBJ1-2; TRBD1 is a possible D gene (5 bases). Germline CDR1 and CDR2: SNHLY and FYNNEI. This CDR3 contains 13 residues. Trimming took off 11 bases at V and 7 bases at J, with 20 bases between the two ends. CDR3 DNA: TGTGCCTCCCTGGGAGGGGCGCGCGGTGGCTACACCTTC. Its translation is CASLGGARGGYTF.

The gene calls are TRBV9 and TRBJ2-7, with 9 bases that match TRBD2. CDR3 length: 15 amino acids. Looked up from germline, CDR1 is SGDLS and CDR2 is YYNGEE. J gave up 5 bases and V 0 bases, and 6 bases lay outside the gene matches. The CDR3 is CASSVGRGGGDEQYF. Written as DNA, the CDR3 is TGTGCCAGCAGCGTAGGGCGGGGGGGCGGCGACGAGCAGTACTTC. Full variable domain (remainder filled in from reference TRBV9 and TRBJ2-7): DSGVTQTPKHLITATGQRVTLRCSPRSGDLSVYWYQQSLDQGLQFLIQYYNGEERAKGNILERFSAQQFPDLHSELNLSSLELGDSALYFCASSVGRGGGDEQYFGPGTRLTVT.

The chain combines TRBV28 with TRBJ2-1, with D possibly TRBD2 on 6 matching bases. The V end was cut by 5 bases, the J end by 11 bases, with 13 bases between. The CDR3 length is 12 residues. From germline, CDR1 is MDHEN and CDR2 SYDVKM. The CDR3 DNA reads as TGTGCCAGCAGTCTCAGCGGGTTGCAGCAGTTCTTC. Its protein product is CASSLSGLQQFF.

The chain's CDR3 is CASRGWGGVTGELFF. The CDR3 nucleotides read TGTGCCAGCAGGGGTTGGGGGGGGGTCACCGGGGAGCTGTTTTTT. The chain joins TRBV27 to TRBJ2-2, with 7 bases identical to TRBD2. Germline CDR1 reads MNHEY; CDR2 reads SMNVEV (reference sequence). V was clipped by 6 bases and J by 4 bases; unmatched bases: 8. The CDR3 has 15 residues.

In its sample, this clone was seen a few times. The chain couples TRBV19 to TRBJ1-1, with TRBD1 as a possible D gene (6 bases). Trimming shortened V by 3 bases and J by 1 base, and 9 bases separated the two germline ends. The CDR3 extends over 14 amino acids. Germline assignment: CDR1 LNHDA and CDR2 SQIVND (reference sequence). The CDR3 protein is CASSIRGPNTEAFF. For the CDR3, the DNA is TGTGCCAGTAGTATCAGGGGCCCGAACACTGAAGCTTTCTTT.

Here the CDR3 reads CASSFVGGGRTDTQYF. The CDR3 nucleotides read TGCGCCAGCAGCTTTGTGGGGGGGGGCCGGACAGATACGCAGTATTTT. V usage is TRBV5-1 and J usage is TRBJ2-3; the D gene is possibly TRBD2 (7 bases). Trimming left V 2 bases short and J 3 bases short, with 16 bases between. The CDR3 length is 16 residues. In germline, CDR1 is SGHRS, CDR2 YFSETQ.

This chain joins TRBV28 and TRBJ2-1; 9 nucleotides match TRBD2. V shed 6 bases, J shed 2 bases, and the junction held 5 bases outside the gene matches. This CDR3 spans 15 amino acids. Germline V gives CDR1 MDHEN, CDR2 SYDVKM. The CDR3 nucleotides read TGTGCCAGCAGGGAGCGGGGGGTACCCTACAATGAGCAGTTCTTC. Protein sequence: CASRERGVPYNEQFF.

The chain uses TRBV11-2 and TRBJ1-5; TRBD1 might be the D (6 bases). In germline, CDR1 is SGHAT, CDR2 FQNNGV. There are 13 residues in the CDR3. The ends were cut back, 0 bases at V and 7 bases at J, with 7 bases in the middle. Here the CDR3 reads CASSLDRGQPQHF. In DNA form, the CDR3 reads TGTGCCAGCAGCTTAGACAGGGGACAGCCCCAGCATTTT. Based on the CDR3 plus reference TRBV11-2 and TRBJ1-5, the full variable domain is EAGVAQSPRYKIIEKRQSVAFWCNPISGHATLYWYQQILGQGPKLLIQFQNNGVVDDSQLPKDRFSAERLKGVDSTLKIQPAKLEDSAVYLCASSLDRGQPQHFGDGTRLSIL.

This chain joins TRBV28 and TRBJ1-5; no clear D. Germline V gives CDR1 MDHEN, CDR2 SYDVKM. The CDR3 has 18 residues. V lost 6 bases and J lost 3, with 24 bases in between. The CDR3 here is CASSYQSMIQSSNQPQHF. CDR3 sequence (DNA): TGTGCCAGCAGCTATCAGTCTATGATACAGAGTTCCAATCAGCCCCAGCATTTT.

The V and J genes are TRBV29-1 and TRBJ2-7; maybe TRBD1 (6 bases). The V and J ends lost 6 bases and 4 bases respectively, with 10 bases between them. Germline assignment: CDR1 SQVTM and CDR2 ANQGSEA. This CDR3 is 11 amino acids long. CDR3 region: CSVEQGYEQYF. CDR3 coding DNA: TGCAGCGTAGAACAGGGTTACGAGCAGTACTTC.

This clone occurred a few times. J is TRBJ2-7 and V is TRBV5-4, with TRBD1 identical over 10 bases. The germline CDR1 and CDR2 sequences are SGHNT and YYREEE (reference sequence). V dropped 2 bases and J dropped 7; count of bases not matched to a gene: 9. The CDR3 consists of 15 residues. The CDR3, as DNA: TGTGCCAGCAGCTTACGGTCGGACAGGGGGAGGGAGCAGTACTTC. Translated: CASSLRSDRGREQYF.

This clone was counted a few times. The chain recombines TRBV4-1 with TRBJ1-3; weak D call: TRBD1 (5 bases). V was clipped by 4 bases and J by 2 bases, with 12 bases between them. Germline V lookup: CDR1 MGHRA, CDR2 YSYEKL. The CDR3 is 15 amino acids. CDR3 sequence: CASSLIQVAGNTIYF. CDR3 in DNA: TGCGCCAGCAGCCTAATACAGGTAGCTGGAAACACCATATATTTT.

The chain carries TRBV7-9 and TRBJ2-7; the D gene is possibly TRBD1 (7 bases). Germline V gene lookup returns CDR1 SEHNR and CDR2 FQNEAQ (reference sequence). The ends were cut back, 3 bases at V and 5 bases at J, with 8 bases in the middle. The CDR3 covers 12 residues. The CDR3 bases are TGTGCCAGCAGCTTCAGGGGGGACGAGCAGTACTTC. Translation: CASSFRGDEQYF.

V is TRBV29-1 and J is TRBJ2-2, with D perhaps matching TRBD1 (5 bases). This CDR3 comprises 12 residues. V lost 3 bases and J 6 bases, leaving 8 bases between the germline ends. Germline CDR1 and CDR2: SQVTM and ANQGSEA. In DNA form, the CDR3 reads TGCAGCGTTGACAGGGATGCCGGGGAGCTGTTTTTT. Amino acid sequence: CSVDRDAGELFF.

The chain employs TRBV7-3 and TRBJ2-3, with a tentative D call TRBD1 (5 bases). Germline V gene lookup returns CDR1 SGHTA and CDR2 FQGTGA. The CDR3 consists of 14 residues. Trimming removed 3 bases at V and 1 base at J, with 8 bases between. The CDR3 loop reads CASSFGAGTDTQYF. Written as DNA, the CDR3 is TGTGCCAGCAGCTTTGGGGCAGGCACAGATACGCAGTATTTT.

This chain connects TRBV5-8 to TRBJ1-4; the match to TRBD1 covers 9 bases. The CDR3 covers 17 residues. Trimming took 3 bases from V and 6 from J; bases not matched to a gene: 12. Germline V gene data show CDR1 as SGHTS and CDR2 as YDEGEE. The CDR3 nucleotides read TGTGCCAGCAGCTCCGGACAGGGGTGGTATGGCGATGAAAAACTGTTTTTT. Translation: CASSSGQGWYGDEKLFF.

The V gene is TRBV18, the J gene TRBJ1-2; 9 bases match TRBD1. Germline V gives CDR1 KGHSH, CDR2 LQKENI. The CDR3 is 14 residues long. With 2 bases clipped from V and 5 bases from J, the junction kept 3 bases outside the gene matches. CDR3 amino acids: CASSPTTGGYGYTF. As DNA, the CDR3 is TGTGCCAGCTCACCAACGACAGGGGGTTATGGCTACACCTTC.

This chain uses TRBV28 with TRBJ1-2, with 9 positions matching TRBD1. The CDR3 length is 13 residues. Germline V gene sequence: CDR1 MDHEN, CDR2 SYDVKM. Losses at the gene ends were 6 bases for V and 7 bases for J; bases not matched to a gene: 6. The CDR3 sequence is CASRTQGAFGYTF. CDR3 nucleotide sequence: TGTGCCAGCAGGACACAGGGGGCGTTTGGCTACACCTTC.

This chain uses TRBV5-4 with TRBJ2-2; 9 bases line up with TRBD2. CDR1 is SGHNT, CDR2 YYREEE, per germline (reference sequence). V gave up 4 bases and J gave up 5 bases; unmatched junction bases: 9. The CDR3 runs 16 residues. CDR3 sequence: CASSVERGVGTGELFF. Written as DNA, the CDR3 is TGTGCCAGCAGCGTAGAGCGGGGGGTGGGGACCGGGGAGCTGTTTTTT.

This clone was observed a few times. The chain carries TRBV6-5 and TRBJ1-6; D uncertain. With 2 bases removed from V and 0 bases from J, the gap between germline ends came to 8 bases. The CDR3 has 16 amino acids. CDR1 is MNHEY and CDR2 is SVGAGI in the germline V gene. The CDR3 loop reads CASSYLKSSYNSPLHF. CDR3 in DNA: TGTGCCAGCAGTTACCTAAAGAGCTCCTATAATTCACCCCTCCACTTT.

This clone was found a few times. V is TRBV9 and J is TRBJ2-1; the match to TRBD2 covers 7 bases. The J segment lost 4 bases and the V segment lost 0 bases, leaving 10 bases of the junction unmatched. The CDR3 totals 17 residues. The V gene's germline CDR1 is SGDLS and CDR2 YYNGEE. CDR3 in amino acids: CASSVEGLAEFYNEQFF. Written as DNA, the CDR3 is TGTGCCAGCAGCGTAGAAGGGCTAGCGGAATTTTACAATGAGCAGTTCTTC.